A single sample gave rise to the 30 T cell receptor beta chains below, sequenced in a study of T cell responses to AZD1222 COVID-19 vaccine (dated by TCRdb to about 2021). Library preparation used the immunoSEQ multiplex PCR assay. TCRdb took over this immuneACCESS table, retaining in-frame rearrangements with V and J assigned. Such tables are incomplete; in checked studies, under half of the missing clones stem from an unresolved V gene, and the remainder is unexplained. This sample is represented by about 81,000 clones; roughly 90% of them were singletons. In total, the top ten clones hold 8% of the sample. The intended sense of this specimen's time point label: about 28 days (+/-7) after the second vaccine dose. The sequencing here drew on peripheral blood, taken 28 days after the second AZD1222 dose. These receptors came from an adult who received the AZD1222 COVID-19 vaccine.

V is TRBV28 and J is TRBJ2-2, with 13 positions matching TRBD2. The CDR3 loop spans 17 amino acids. Germline V lookup: CDR1 MDHEN, CDR2 SYDVKM. The J segment lost 7 bases and the V segment lost 4 bases, leaving 9 bases of the junction unmatched. CDR3 in DNA: TGTGCCAGCAGTTCACGGCTGGGACTAGCGGGACACGGGGAGCTGTTTTTT. This translates into CASSSRLGLAGHGELFF.

The chain links TRBV6-5 to TRBJ2-7; perhaps TRBD1 as D (5 bases). Germline V gene data show CDR1 as MNHEY and CDR2 as SVGAGI. This CDR3 comprises 15 residues. V lost 1 base, J lost 0 bases, and 10 bases lay in between. CDR3 sequence reads: CASSYFLDSSYEQYF. CDR3 in DNA: TGTGCCAGCAGTTACTTCCTTGACAGCTCCTACGAGCAGTACTTC.

The chain employs TRBV18 and TRBJ2-5; no firm D call. The V gene's germline CDR1 is KGHSH and CDR2 LQKENI. Trimming cost V 3 bases and J 0 bases, with 8 bases left between them. The CDR3 length is 14 residues. In DNA, the CDR3 is TGTGCCAGCTCACCCCAGGCTGACCAAGAGACCCAGTACTTC. Amino acid sequence: CASSPQADQETQYF.

This clone has only one observation. The rearrangement joins TRBV18 to TRBJ2-3, with D possibly being TRBD1 (6 bases). The germline V gene has CDR1 KGHSH and CDR2 LQKENI. This CDR3 is built from 14 residues. V was clipped by 1 base and J by 7 bases, with 12 bases between them. CDR3 amino acids: CASSPQRQVHTQYF. In DNA, the CDR3 is TGTGCCAGCTCACCACAAAGACAGGTTCATACGCAGTATTTT.

The rearrangement links TRBV29-1 to TRBJ1-5; possible D gene TRBD1, 6 bases. V lost 5 bases to trimming and J lost 1 base, with 15 bases between them. There are 15 residues in the CDR3. Looked up from germline, CDR1 is SQVTM and CDR2 is ANQGSEA. The CDR3 coding sequence is TGCAGCGTTTCGGGAGGGGGGTCCAGCAATCAGCCCCAGCATTTT. As protein: CSVSGGGSSNQPQHF. The complete variable domain, with remaining parts taken from reference TRBV29-1 and TRBJ1-5, reads SAVISQKPSRDICQRGTSLTIQCQVDSQVTMMFWYRQQPGQSLTLIATANQGSEATYESGFVIDKFPISRPNLTFSTLTVSNMSPEDSSIYLCSVSGGGSSNQPQHFGDGTRLSIL.

The V call is TRBV3-1 (or the pseudogene TRBV3-2), the J call TRBJ1-2, with 8 positions matching TRBD1. Germline-derived CDR1 and CDR2 are LGHDT and YNNKEL (reference sequence). Trimming removed 11 bases from V and 4 bases from J; junction bases left unmatched: 6. This CDR3 has 12 amino acids. The CDR3 protein is CAAGQAFYGYTF. DNA for the CDR3: TGTGCCGCGGGACAGGCCTTCTATGGCTACACCTTC.

V gene TRBV19 combines with J gene TRBJ1-5; D is ambiguous. V gave up 6 bases and J gave up 1 base, with 13 bases separating them. CDR3 length equals 15 residues. CDR1 and CDR2 (germline): LNHDA, SQIVND (reference sequence). In DNA, the CDR3 is TGTGCCAGTAGCCTCTCGACGGAAAGCAATCAGCCCCAGCATTTT. It translates to CASSLSTESNQPQHF.

The chain couples TRBV9 to TRBJ2-5, with unresolved D. The germline CDR1 and CDR2 sequences are SGDLS and YYNGEE. Trimming shortened V by 3 bases and J by 5 bases, and 11 bases separated the two germline ends. CDR3 length: 13 residues. The CDR3 loop is CASSGSLMETQYF. As DNA, the CDR3 is TGTGCCAGCAGCGGGAGTCTTATGGAGACCCAGTACTTC.

The chain joins TRBV7-3 to TRBJ1-1, with D perhaps TRBD1 (5 bases). V lost 5 bases to trimming and J lost 0 bases, with 7 bases between them. The CDR3 has 13 residues. Germline loops: CDR1 SGHTA, CDR2 FQGTGA. CDR3 sequence: CASSQTVNTEAFF. The CDR3 DNA reads as TGTGCCAGCAGCCAGACAGTGAACACTGAAGCTTTCTTT.

This sequence joins TRBV6-1 and TRBJ1-6; D not resolved. This CDR3 has 15 residues. V lost 2 bases, J lost 0 bases, and 5 bases lay in between. Looked up from germline, CDR1 is MNHNS and CDR2 is SASEGT. This CDR3 is CASSEYSSYNSPLHF. The CDR3 DNA follows: TGTGCCAGCAGTGAATATAGCTCCTATAATTCACCCCTCCACTTT.

This clone showed up just a few times. The chain links TRBV4-2 to TRBJ2-7, with 14 bases identical to TRBD2. V dropped 3 bases and J dropped 7; count of bases not matched to a gene: 5. Germline values: CDR1 LGHNA, CDR2 YNFKEQ. The CDR3 contains 15 residues. CDR3 loop: CASSQGTSGRGEQYF. CDR3 in DNA: TGTGCCAGCAGCCAGGGGACTAGCGGGAGAGGGGAGCAGTACTTC.

As DNA, the CDR3 is TGTGCCAGCAGTCCGGACGGGACGTCTTCCTACGAGCAGTACTTC. Protein: CASSPDGTSSYEQYF. This chain uses TRBV28 with TRBJ2-7; D possibly matches TRBD1 or TRBD2 (5 bases each). V was clipped by 5 bases and J by 1 base, with 15 bases between them. CDR3 length equals 15 residues. CDR1 is MDHEN, CDR2 SYDVKM, per germline. The full variable domain, completed using reference TRBV28 and TRBJ2-7, is DVKVTQSSRYLVKRTGEKVFLECVQDMDHENMFWYRQDPGLGLRLIYFSYDVKMKEKGDIPEGYSVSREKKERFSLILESASTNQTSMYLCASSPDGTSSYEQYFGPGTRLTVT.

The chain carries TRBV5-5 and TRBJ2-7, with 7 bases that match TRBD1. The CDR3 is 13 amino acids. The ends lost 4 bases at V and 4 bases at J; junction bases unmatched: 5. Germline CDR1 and CDR2: SGHKS and YYEKEE (reference sequence). The CDR3 DNA reads as TGTGCCAGCAGCGCAACAGGGGTGTACGAGCAGTACTTC. This encodes CASSATGVYEQYF.

This clone was seen only once. The chain links TRBV18 to TRBJ1-2; D is unclear. V lost 3 bases and J lost 4, with 15 bases in between. The CDR3 has 15 residues. Per germline, CDR1 KGHSH and CDR2 LQKENI. CDR3 protein: CASSPPGGTSYGYTF. The CDR3 DNA reads TGTGCCAGCTCACCGCCGGGTGGAACCAGCTATGGCTACACCTTC. Full variable domain (rest looked up from reference TRBV18 and TRBJ1-2): NAGVMQNPRHLVRRRGQEARLRCSPMKGHSHVYWYRQLPEEGLKFMVYLQKENIIDESGMPKERFSAEFPKEGPSILRIQQVVRGDSAAYFCASSPPGGTSYGYTFGSGTRLTVV.

This chain links TRBV29-1 with TRBJ2-7; 9 positions match TRBD2. CDR3 length equals 13 residues. J gave up 2 bases and V 1 base, and 0 bases lay outside the gene matches. The germline V gene has CDR1 SQVTM and CDR2 ANQGSEA. DNA of the CDR3: TGCAGCGTTGAAGCTAGCGGGGCCTACGAGCAGTACTTC. Translated, it gives CSVEASGAYEQYF.

This chain links TRBV28 with TRBJ1-4; D is uncertain. The CDR3 runs to 13 residues. V was trimmed by 2 bases and J by 11 bases, leaving 12 bases between them. Germline assignment: CDR1 MDHEN and CDR2 SYDVKM. The CDR3 DNA reads as TGTGCCAGCAGTTTACCTGTTTTGGGGAAACTGTTTTTT. Amino acids: CASSLPVLGKLFF.

V gene TRBV7-9 combines with J gene TRBJ2-2; unclear D gene. There are 11 residues in the CDR3. Germline-derived CDR1 and CDR2 are SEHNR and FQNEAQ (reference sequence). Trimming cost V 5 bases and J 8 bases, with 6 bases left between them. CDR3 sequence: CASSPPGELFF. Here the CDR3 DNA reads TGTGCCAGCAGCCCCCCAGGGGAGCTGTTTTTT.

The sample holds one count of this clone. The chain uses TRBV6-5 and TRBJ2-7; no clear D. Germline V gene data show CDR1 as MNHEY and CDR2 as SVGAGI. The CDR3 runs to 12 residues. Trimming pared 8 bases from V and 0 bases from J, leaving 8 bases between. CDR3 sequence: CASSMSSYEQYF. CDR3 sequence (DNA): TGTGCCAGCTCCATGAGCTCCTACGAGCAGTACTTC.

This chain joins TRBV7-3 and TRBJ1-2, with D uncertain. V was shortened by 6 bases and J by 0 bases, with 8 bases between the two germline ends. The CDR3 is made up of 13 amino acids. Germline CDR1 is SGHTA and CDR2 is FQGTGA. CDR3 nucleotides: TGTGCCAGCAGGATGGGCCCTAACTATGGCTACACCTTC. It specifies CASRMGPNYGYTF. The full variable domain, with the rest looked up from reference TRBV7-3 and TRBJ1-2, is GAGVSQTPSNKVTEKGKYVELRCDPISGHTALYWYRQSLGQGPEFLIYFQGTGAADDSGLPNDRFFAVRPEGSVSTLKIQRTERGDSAVYLCASRMGPNYGYTFGSGTRLTVV.

Here the CDR3 reads CATSESPGQGASSYEQYF. In nucleotides, the CDR3 is TGTGCCACCAGTGAGTCACCGGGACAGGGGGCGAGCTCCTACGAGCAGTACTTC. The V call is TRBV24-1, the J call TRBJ2-7; 12 bases agree with TRBD1. The CDR3 spans 18 residues. Trimming cost V 4 bases and J 0 bases; bases outside gene matches: 9. CDR1 is KGHDR and CDR2 is SFDVKD in the germline V gene.

The table lists this clone with a count of one. The genes are TRBV5-4 and TRBJ2-3, with D possibly called TRBD1 or TRBD2 (5 bases each). Trimming shortened V by 4 bases and J by 1 base, and 13 bases separated the two germline ends. The CDR3 is 15 residues long. Per germline, CDR1 SGHNT and CDR2 YYREEE (reference sequence). CDR3 residues: CASSSWDGGTDTQYF. As DNA, the CDR3 is TGTGCCAGCAGCAGCTGGGACGGGGGCACAGATACGCAGTATTTT.

In the case of this clone: Other DNA sequences from this sample encode an identical CDR3 as well. This sequence joins TRBV15 and TRBJ2-3; the D gene is possibly TRBD2 (5 bases). From germline, CDR1 is LNHNV and CDR2 YYDKDF (reference sequence). CDR3 size: 14 residues. V lost 1 base, J lost 0 bases, and 5 bases lay in between. CDR3 nucleotides: TGTGCCACCAGCAGAGCGGGAAGCACAGATACGCAGTATTTT. It encodes CATSRAGSTDTQYF.

The chain employs TRBV27 and TRBJ1-6, with D maybe TRBD1 (6 bases). This CDR3 is 12 amino acids long. Deletions cut 5 bases from V and 12 bases from J, with 11 bases between. Germline lookup yields CDR1 MNHEY and CDR2 SMNVEV (reference sequence). This CDR3 is CASSRFRGPLHF. For the CDR3, the DNA is TGTGCCAGCAGTCGTTTCAGGGGACCCCTCCACTTT.

The gene calls are TRBV6-6 and TRBJ1-2; D gene uncertain. V lost 6 bases and J 8 bases, leaving 16 bases between the germline ends. This CDR3 contains 13 residues. Germline CDR1 is MNHNY and CDR2 is SVGAGI (reference sequence). The chain's CDR3 is CASSEVGLVGYTF. CDR3 in DNA: TGTGCCAGCAGCGAAGTGGGGTTGGTAGGCTACACCTTC.

The chain recombines TRBV7-2 with TRBJ2-7, with D possibly being TRBD1 or TRBD2 (6 bases each). The CDR3 runs to 15 residues. V was clipped by 1 base and J by 1 base, with 11 bases between them. The V gene's germline CDR1 is SGHTA and CDR2 FQGNSA. The CDR3 DNA sequence: TGTGCCAGCAGCTTAGGGGGGGCCCCTTCCTACGAGCAGTACTTC. Its protein is CASSLGGAPSYEQYF.

The V gene is TRBV19, the J gene TRBJ2-2; maybe TRBD1 (5 bases). V lost 1 base and J 2 bases, leaving 17 bases between the germline ends. The CDR3 has 18 residues. The germline gives CDR1 LNHDA, CDR2 SQIVND (reference sequence). The DNA for the CDR3 is TGTGCCAGTAGTATAGCCCCACACAGGAAAGAAAACACCGGGGAGCTGTTTTTT. It specifies CASSIAPHRKENTGELFF.

The chain uses TRBV19 and TRBJ2-2, with TRBD2 matching over 10 bases. Germline CDR1 and CDR2: LNHDA and SQIVND (reference sequence). V lost 4 bases to trimming and J lost 0 bases; unmatched junction nucleotides: 2. This CDR3 is built from 16 residues. CDR3 protein: CASSNLAGANTGELFF. CDR3 bases: TGTGCCAGTAGTAATCTAGCGGGAGCGAACACCGGGGAGCTGTTTTTT.

This sequence joins TRBV10-3 and TRBJ2-7, with TRBD2 matching over 13 bases. Germline-derived CDR1 and CDR2 are ENHRY and SYGVKD. With 5 bases clipped from V and 6 bases from J, the junction kept 4 bases outside the gene matches. The CDR3 is 14 amino acids. CDR3 DNA sequence: TGTGCCATCAGTACCGGGACTAGCGGGACCGAGCAGTACTTC. It codes for CAISTGTSGTEQYF.

The gene calls are TRBV28 and TRBJ2-2; D may be TRBD1 (5 bases). Trimming took 6 bases from V and 5 from J, leaving 13 bases between them. Germline V gene lookup returns CDR1 MDHEN and CDR2 SYDVKM. The CDR3 contains 14 residues. CDR3 coding DNA: TGTGCCAGCAGCCTCTTTGGGGCAACCGGGGAGCTGTTTTTT. This encodes CASSLFGATGELFF.

This rearrangement joins TRBV19 to TRBJ2-4, with D perhaps TRBD1 or TRBD2 (5 bases each). The CDR3 is 14 amino acids. Deletions cut 8 bases from V and 4 bases from J, with 15 bases between. Germline loops: CDR1 LNHDA, CDR2 SQIVND (reference sequence). CDR3 DNA: TGTGCCAGTGGGGACCCGGCGGAAAAAAACATTCAGTACTTC. This codes for CASGDPAEKNIQYF.